The clone carrying this T cell receptor (beta chain) was picked up one time. CDR3 length: 15 residues. Methods used by the authors: Amplification from reference gene primers served as the basis for estimated nucleated cell counts. Some clones are missing from TCRdb's copy, which holds only in-frame ones; the method was immunoSEQ multiplex PCR. V and J calls plus clone size are reproduced from that table; the DNA served to infer D and trimming. Of about 56,000 clones listed, roughly nine tenths are singletons. The data are from a study of blood T cell repertoires in COVID-19. Overall study context: Acute-phase and convalescent COVID-19 samples originated in the United States, Italy and Spain.

Sequenced: peripheral blood. The TCR was taken from a woman in her fifties or sixties with COVID-19, enrolled during active disease. V gene TRBV12-1 combines with J gene TRBJ1-5; TRBD1 reflects the table's D call only, with no check against the DNA. TRBV12-1 is assigned pseudogene status. The CDR3 loop is CASSLRDRFLEPQHF. CDR3 nucleotide sequence: TGTGCCAGCAGCCTCCGGGACAGGTTTTTAGAGCCCCAGCATTTT.